Listed below are T cell receptor beta chains from one sample, sequenced in a study of T-cell reconstitution after alpha-beta-depleted transplantation in children. TCRdb reprocessed the PCR reads via MiXCR and lists one record per CDR3 protein. Here the sample spans hundreds of thousands of distinct CDR3 sequences, 10% to 15% being singletons. Sequencing was performed on PBMCs, mostly from graft donor cells, taken 360 days after TCRalphabeta/CD19-depleted stem cell transplant. The receptors were sampled from a male patient between 10 and 17 years old who had a stem cell transplant for acute myeloid leukemia, so the T cells may come from the graft donor. Both conserved end residues are part of each CDR3. D genes are given only for firm matches. Part of the rows lack a size; the others show once, few, many or a class for expanded clones.

CDR3nt: TGTGCCAGCAGTTACTTCCTCCCAAATGAGCAGTTCTTC; CDR3aa: CASSYFLPNEQFF; abundance: few; j_gene: TRBJ2-1; d_gene: -; v_gene: TRBV6-2/TRBV6-3
CDR3nt: TGTGCCAGCAGTCGCGGGCCTTTCAAAGAGACCCAGTACTTC; CDR3aa: CASSRGPFKETQYF; abundance: -; j_gene: TRBJ2-5; d_gene: -; v_gene: TRBV27
CDR3nt: TGTGCCAGCAGCCAAGCTCAGACTAGCGGGACTTTCTCCTACGAGCAGTACTTC; CDR3aa: CASSQAQTSGTFSYEQYF; abundance: few; j_gene: TRBJ2-7; d_gene: TRBD2; v_gene: TRBV4-2
CDR3nt: TGCAGTGCTTCGGGACAGGGGCCCGCGGAGTATGGCGATGAGCAGTTCTTC; CDR3aa: CSASGQGPAEYGDEQFF; abundance: -; j_gene: TRBJ2-1; d_gene: TRBD1; v_gene: TRBV20-1
CDR3nt: TGTGCCAGCAGTTTATATGGGGGAGGGTACAATGAGCAGTTCTTC; CDR3aa: CASSLYGGGYNEQFF; abundance: many; j_gene: TRBJ2-1; d_gene: TRBD2; v_gene: TRBV28
CDR3nt: TGTGCCACCAGTGATTTGAGCCGACTAGCGGAGCCAGGGTATTTT; CDR3aa: CATSDLSRLAEPGYF; abundance: few; j_gene: TRBJ2-3; d_gene: TRBD2; v_gene: TRBV24-1
CDR3nt: TGTGCCAGCAGGCCTACAGGGGGCATCGCAGATACGCAGTATTTT; CDR3aa: CASRPTGGIADTQYF; abundance: -; j_gene: TRBJ2-3; d_gene: TRBD1; v_gene: TRBV12-3/TRBV12-4
CDR3nt: TGTGCCAGCAGCCAAGCCCATCTAGCGGGAGACAGTAACGAGCAGTACTTC; CDR3aa: CASSQAHLAGDSNEQYF; abundance: -; j_gene: TRBJ2-7; d_gene: TRBD2; v_gene: TRBV3-1
CDR3nt: TGCGCCAGCAGCTTAGGACAACCTCTCCAAGAGACCCAGTACTTC; CDR3aa: CASSLGQPLQETQYF; abundance: many; j_gene: TRBJ2-5; d_gene: -; v_gene: TRBV5-1
CDR3nt: TGTGCCAGCAGTGAACGGCTCAAGGCAGGGTCGCTCAATCAGCCCCAGCATTTT; CDR3aa: CASSERLKAGSLNQPQHF; abundance: few; j_gene: TRBJ1-5; d_gene: -; v_gene: TRBV6-1
CDR3nt: TGCAGTTCATCCGGGGACGGATACACCGGGGAGCTGTTTTTT; CDR3aa: CSSSGDGYTGELFF; abundance: few; j_gene: TRBJ2-2; d_gene: -; v_gene: TRBV29-1